This T cell receptor (beta chain) originates from a study of blood T cell repertoires in COVID-19. Study in general: T cells, B-cell-depleted T cells, or PBMCs provided the cDNA or gDNA that served as material.

Original processing notes: Quantification of nucleated cells was approximated via reference gene primer amplification. Here immunoSEQ multiplex PCR was the method, and the copy in TCRdb shows in-frame clones only, minus some. For V, J and clone size, that table is used; D and trimming come from the DNA. The sample lists roughly 300,000 clones, roughly 86% occurring once. The CDR3 runs 14 residues. V was cut by 1 base and J by 3 bases, with 6 bases left in between. The germline V gene encodes CDR1 LNHNV and CDR2 YYDKDF (reference sequence). Enrolled during active infection, Seattle patients were then followed longitudinally.

The material sequenced was peripheral blood. This chain connects TRBV15 to TRBJ2-2; D uncertain. This receptor was obtained from a woman in her twenties or thirties with COVID-19, enrolled during active disease. The CDR3 DNA reads as TGTGCCACCAGCAGAGGCTCGGACACCGGGGAGCTGTTTTTT. This translates into CATSRGSDTGELFF.